A single sample gave rise to the 8 T cell receptor beta chains below, sequenced in a study of cytomegalovirus exposure and HLA in healthy donors. Vbeta (60) and Jbeta (13) primers were used in the PCR. Some clones are missing from TCRdb's copy, which holds only in-frame ones; the method was immunoSEQ multiplex PCR. This sample has 120,000 or so clones, with 74% found just once. Material for sequencing was PBMCs. These receptors were obtained from a woman aged 45-65 years in good health and CMV-seropositive.

The chain couples TRBV5-1 to TRBJ2-5, with 10 bases aligning to TRBD1. Looked up from germline, CDR1 is SGHRS and CDR2 is YFSETQ. V shed 5 bases, J shed 2 bases, and the junction held 6 bases outside the gene matches. The CDR3 consists of 15 residues. For the CDR3, the DNA is TGCGCCAGCAGTAAAGACAGGGGGCGGCAAGAGACCCAGTACTTC. Translation gives CASSKDRGRQETQYF.

The V call is TRBV18, the J call TRBJ2-1, with D possibly TRBD1 on 5 matching bases. Germline CDR1 is KGHSH and CDR2 is LQKENI. CDR3 length: 15 amino acids. V lost 1 base and J lost 2, with 9 bases in between. The CDR3 DNA reads as TGTGCCAGCTCACCACTTACAGGAGCCTACAATGAGCAGTTCTTC. It yields the protein CASSPLTGAYNEQFF.

This clone was counted a single time. The CDR3, as DNA: TGCAGCGTTGGTAGTACGGGACAGGGTATTCATGAGCAGTTCTTC. Amino acids: CSVGSTGQGIHEQFF. This chain uses TRBV29-1 with TRBJ2-1, with 9 bases fitting TRBD1. V shed 4 bases and J 8 bases; nucleotides not matched to a gene: 12. Germline CDR1 and CDR2: SQVTM and ANQGSEA. The CDR3 has 15 amino acids.

This clone is labeled medium-sized. The chain is built from TRBV11-2 and TRBJ2-1, with 12 bases aligning to TRBD2. The V segment lost 7 bases and the J segment 8 bases; nucleotides outside the gene matches: 6. The CDR3 consists of 14 residues. In germline, CDR1 is SGHAT, CDR2 FQNNGV. The CDR3 nucleotides read TGTGCCAGCAAATCTAGCGGGGGGGCTTATGAGCAGTTCTTC. Residues: CASKSSGGAYEQFF.

The V call is TRBV10-3, the J call TRBJ1-3; the D is unclear. Germline lookup yields CDR1 ENHRY and CDR2 SYGVKD. This CDR3 has 13 amino acids. V lost 5 bases and J lost 4, with 9 bases in between. CDR3 region: CAISTERGNTIYF. CDR3 bases: TGTGCCATCAGTACAGAAAGGGGAAACACCATATATTTT.

The chain joins TRBV6-6 to TRBJ2-3; 9 nucleotides line up with TRBD1. Germline lookup yields CDR1 MNHNY and CDR2 SVGAGI (reference sequence). The V gene end was trimmed by 4 bases and the J gene end by 2 bases; junction bases not matched to a gene: 7. CDR3 length: 16 residues. CDR3 loop: CASSSTGTGHTDTQYF. CDR3 DNA sequence: TGTGCCAGCAGTTCTACCGGGACAGGGCACACAGATACGCAGTATTTT.

The chain links TRBV4-1 to TRBJ2-5, with a tentative D call TRBD2 (5 bases). The CDR3 totals 13 residues. The V and J ends lost 4 bases and 3 bases respectively, with 9 bases between them. From germline, CDR1 is MGHRA and CDR2 YSYEKL. The CDR3 region is CASSLRVEETQYF. CDR3 nucleotides: TGCGCCAGCAGCCTGAGGGTGGAAGAGACCCAGTACTTC.

The chain has TRBV4-1 and TRBJ1-4; D not resolved. This CDR3 has 12 amino acids. CDR1 is MGHRA, CDR2 YSYEKL, per germline. The V end lost 0 bases, the J end lost 12 bases, and 8 bases lay between the germline ends. This CDR3 is CASSQDPRELFF. The CDR3 DNA reads as TGCGCCAGCAGCCAAGACCCCCGCGAACTGTTTTTT.